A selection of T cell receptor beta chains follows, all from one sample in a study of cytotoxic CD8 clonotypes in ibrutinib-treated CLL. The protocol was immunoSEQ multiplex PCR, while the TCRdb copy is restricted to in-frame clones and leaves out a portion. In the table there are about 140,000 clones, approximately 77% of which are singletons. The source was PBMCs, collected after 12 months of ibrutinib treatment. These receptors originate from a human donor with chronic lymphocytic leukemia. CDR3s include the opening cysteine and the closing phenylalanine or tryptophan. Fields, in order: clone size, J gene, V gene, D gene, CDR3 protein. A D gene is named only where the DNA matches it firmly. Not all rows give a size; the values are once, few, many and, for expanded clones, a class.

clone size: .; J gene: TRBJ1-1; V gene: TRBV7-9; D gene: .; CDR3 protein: CASSQGSRQMNTEAFF
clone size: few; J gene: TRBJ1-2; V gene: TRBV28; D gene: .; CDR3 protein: CASSRGLYGYTF
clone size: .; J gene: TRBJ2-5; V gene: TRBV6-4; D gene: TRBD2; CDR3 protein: CASSEVAGGQETQYF
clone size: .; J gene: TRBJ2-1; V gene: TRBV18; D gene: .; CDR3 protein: CASSPPGPQRLNEQFF
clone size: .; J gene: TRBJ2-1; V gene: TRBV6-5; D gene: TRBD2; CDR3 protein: CASSRLAAHEQFF
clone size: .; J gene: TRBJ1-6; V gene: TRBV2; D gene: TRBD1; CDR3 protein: CATGQGEFSPLHF
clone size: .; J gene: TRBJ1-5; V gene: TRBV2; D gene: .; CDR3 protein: CASSEQGFMNQPQHF
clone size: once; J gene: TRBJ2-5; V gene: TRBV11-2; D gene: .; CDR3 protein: CASSSRFQGRETQYF
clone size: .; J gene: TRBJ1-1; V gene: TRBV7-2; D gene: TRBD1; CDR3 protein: CASIIGGRGNTEAFF
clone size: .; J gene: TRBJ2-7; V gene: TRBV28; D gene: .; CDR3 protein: CASSSSTGWGTYEQYF
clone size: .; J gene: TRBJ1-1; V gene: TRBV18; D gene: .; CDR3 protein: CASSLGGTNTEAFF
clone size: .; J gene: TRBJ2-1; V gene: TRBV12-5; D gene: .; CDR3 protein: CASGLSGFEQFF
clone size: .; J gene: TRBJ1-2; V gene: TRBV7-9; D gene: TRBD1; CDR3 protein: CASSLEGGAYGYTF
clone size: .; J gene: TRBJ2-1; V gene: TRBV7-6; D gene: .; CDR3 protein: CASSLQENEQFF
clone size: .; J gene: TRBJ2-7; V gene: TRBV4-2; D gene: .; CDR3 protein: CASSHSTYEQYF
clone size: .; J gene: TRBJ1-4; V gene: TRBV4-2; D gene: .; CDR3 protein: CASSQEGHREKLFF
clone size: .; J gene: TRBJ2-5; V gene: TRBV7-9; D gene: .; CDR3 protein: CASSPAQETQYF
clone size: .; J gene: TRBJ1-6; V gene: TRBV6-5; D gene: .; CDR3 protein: CASSYPNSPLHF
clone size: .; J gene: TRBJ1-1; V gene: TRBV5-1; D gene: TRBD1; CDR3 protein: CASGPGQANTEAFF
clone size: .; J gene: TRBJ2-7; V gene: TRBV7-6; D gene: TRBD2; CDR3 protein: CASSHGLAGVYEQYF